Below are 3 T cell receptor beta chains sequenced from a single sample in a study of T cells in Graves' hyperthyroidism and ophthalmopathy. Researchers took RNA transcripts and amplified the TCR beta CDR3 regions from them. TCR CDR3 regions were first amplified by RT-PCR with HTBI primers. TCRdb reprocessed the multiplex PCR reads via MiXCR and lists one record per CDR3 protein. The sample lists about 560,000 distinct CDR3 sequences; 11% to 15% were seen once. Sequences were obtained from blood. The receptors here all came from a woman aged 35 to 49 with Graves' hyperthyroidism.

There are many counts of this clonotype. V is TRBV20-1 and J is TRBJ2-7; 7 positions match TRBD2. Per germline, CDR1 DFQATT and CDR2 SNEGSKA (reference sequence). V lost 3 bases, J lost 4 bases, and 9 bases stayed unmatched. This CDR3 is 14 amino acids long. The CDR3 spells CSARLVGGPYEQYF. In nucleotides, the CDR3 is TGCAGTGCTAGGCTCGTGGGAGGGCCGTACGAGCAGTACTTC.

The gene calls are TRBV5-1 and TRBJ2-3, with 8 bases that match TRBD2. This CDR3 region has 14 residues. With 4 bases clipped from V and 5 bases from J, the junction kept 6 bases outside the gene matches. Germline CDR1 SGHRS, CDR2 YFSETQ. The CDR3 DNA reads TGCGCCAGCAGCATGGCGGGAGGTCAAGATACGCAGTATTTT. Its translation is CASSMAGGQDTQYF. Variable domain in full (rest from reference TRBV5-1 and TRBJ2-3): KAGVTQTPRYLIKTRGQQVTLSCSPISGHRSVSWYQQTPGQGLQFLFEYFSETQRNKGNFPGRFSGRQFSNSRSEMNVSTLELGDSALYLCASSMAGGQDTQYFGPGTRLTVL.

In its sample, this clonotype was seen many times. This CDR3 is CASSFRLAGARNTGELFF. Here the CDR3 DNA reads TGTGCCAGCAGCTTTCGACTAGCGGGAGCCCGGAACACCGGGGAGCTGTTTTTT. V gene TRBV7-2 combines with J gene TRBJ2-2; 12 bases fit TRBD2. Germline CDR1 and CDR2: SGHTA and FQGNSA. This CDR3 comprises 18 residues. The junction had 6 bases not matched to a gene; V was cut back by 3 bases and J by 1 base.